A selection of T cell receptor beta chains follows, all from one sample in a study of vaccination effects on CD4 cells after COVID-19. For these receptors, no antigen is known. The assay was immunoSEQ multiplex PCR, and TCRdb's table has in-frame clones only and misses some. This sample has around 63,000 clones, with roughly 80% found just once. The source material was CD4+ T cells from PBMCs cultured with HCoV-OC43 spike peptides, sampled before COVID-19 vaccination. All receptors derive from a human donor who received a COVID-19 vaccine. CDR3s include the opening cysteine and the closing phenylalanine or tryptophan. Fields, in order: J gene, clone size, V gene, D gene, CDR3 protein, CDR3 DNA. The D gene is left open where the match is weak. The size entry is marked missing in some rows and otherwise reads once, few, many or a size class.

J: TRBJ1-1; size: NA; V: TRBV18; D: NA; CDR3: CASSLTGGTEAFF; DNA: TGTGCCAGCTCACTCACGGGGGGCACTGAAGCTTTCTTT
J: TRBJ2-3; size: few; V: TRBV7-3; D: NA; CDR3: CASSLSRLSTDTQYF; DNA: TGTGCCAGCAGCTTAAGTCGACTGAGCACAGATACGCAGTATTTT
J: TRBJ1-3; size: NA; V: TRBV21-1; D: NA; CDR3: CASSKARLTGRIELSGNTIYF; DNA: TGTGCCAGCAGCAAAGCGCGTCTGACAGGGCGGATCGAGCTCTCTGGAAACACCATATATTTT
J: TRBJ2-5; size: NA; V: TRBV5-1; D: TRBD2; CDR3: CASSFRLAVQQETQYF; DNA: TGCGCCAGCAGCTTTAGACTAGCGGTTCAACAAGAGACCCAGTACTTC
J: TRBJ2-6; size: NA; V: TRBV5-1; D: NA; CDR3: CATTGLSGANVLTF; DNA: TGCGCCACAACAGGCCTCTCTGGGGCCAACGTCCTGACTTTC
J: TRBJ1-1; size: NA; V: TRBV7-2; D: NA; CDR3: CASSPSAGLTEAFF; DNA: TGTGCCAGCAGCCCATCTGCGGGGTTAACTGAAGCTTTCTTT
J: TRBJ1-5; size: NA; V: TRBV18; D: NA; CDR3: CASSTNSNQPQHF; DNA: TGTGCCAGCTCAACAAACAGCAATCAGCCCCAGCATTTT
J: TRBJ1-2; size: NA; V: TRBV5-4; D: NA; CDR3: CASSLSFRGVVTF; DNA: TGTGCCAGCAGCCTGTCTTTTCGGGGCGTCGTAACCTTC
J: TRBJ2-6; size: NA; V: TRBV5-1; D: NA; CDR3: CASSPVGANPGANVLTF; DNA: TGCGCCAGCAGCCCTGTTGGAGCGAATCCTGGGGCCAACGTCCTGACTTTC
J: TRBJ1-1; size: once; V: TRBV18; D: NA; CDR3: CASSPTQGRSTEAFF; DNA: TGTGCCAGCTCACCGACCCAGGGCAGGTCCACTGAAGCTTTCTTT
J: TRBJ2-2; size: NA; V: TRBV19; D: NA; CDR3: CASSRTRNTGELFF; DNA: TGTGCCAGTAGTCGGACACGGAACACCGGGGAGCTGTTTTTT
J: TRBJ1-5; size: NA; V: TRBV6-6; D: NA; CDR3: CASRDQGNSNQPQHF; DNA: TGTGCCAGCAGAGACCAGGGTAACAGCAATCAGCCCCAGCATTTT
J: TRBJ1-2; size: NA; V: TRBV28; D: NA; CDR3: CASSQGSRGYTF; DNA: TGTGCCAGCAGTCAGGGTAGCCGTGGCTACACCTTC
J: TRBJ2-1; size: NA; V: TRBV9; D: TRBD2; CDR3: CASSVELAGYDEQFF; DNA: TGTGCCAGCAGCGTAGAACTAGCGGGGTACGATGAGCAGTTCTTC
J: TRBJ2-1; size: NA; V: TRBV19; D: TRBD2; CDR3: CASSNGGAGANEQFF; DNA: TGTGCCAGTAGTAACGGGGGGGCCGGGGCCAATGAGCAGTTCTTC
J: TRBJ1-5; size: NA; V: TRBV6-2/TRBV6-3; D: NA; CDR3: CASSYSGPNQPQHF; DNA: TGTGCCAGCAGTTACTCGGGCCCTAATCAGCCCCAGCATTTT
J: TRBJ1-3; size: NA; V: TRBV11-3; D: NA; CDR3: CASSPGGANLGNTIYF; DNA: TGTGCCAGCAGCCCGGGGGGGGCGAATCTTGGAAACACCATATATTTT